The clone carrying this T cell receptor beta chain turned up a few times. The sample is drawn from a study of T-cell memory formation after mild COVID-19. TCRdb called the 5' RACE reads again in MiXCR, with one record for every CDR3 protein. The sample holds roughly 350,000 distinct CDR3 sequences, roughly 13% seen once. Trimming stripped 3 bases from V and 0 bases from J, with 9 bases between. The CDR3 covers 14 residues. Germline lookup yields CDR1 SGHRS and CDR2 YFSETQ. The TCR sequence derives from a man younger than 35 who had mild COVID-19 (a few samples of this study predate the infection). Cell type and time point are not known. V and J are TRBV5-1 and TRBJ1-2, with D possibly TRBD1 on 6 matching bases. Sequenced: PBMCs or a T cell subset sorted from them (not recorded which). CDR3 protein: CASSSGTPNYGYTF. As DNA, the CDR3 is TGCGCCAGCAGCTCAGGGACACCTAACTATGGCTACACCTTC. The full variable domain, completed using reference TRBV5-1 and TRBJ1-2, is KAGVTQTPRYLIKTRGQQVTLSCSPISGHRSVSWYQQTPGQGLQFLFEYFSETQRNKGNFPGRFSGRQFSNSRSEMNVSTLELGDSALYLCASSSGTPNYGYTFGSGTRLTVV.